This is a list of T cell receptor beta chains from one sample in a study of blood T cell repertoires in COVID-19. The protocol was immunoSEQ multiplex PCR, while the TCRdb copy is restricted to in-frame clones and leaves out a portion. Here the sample spans approximately 62,000 clones, approximately 78% being singletons. What was sequenced was peripheral blood. Receptors were obtained from a man older than 75 with acute or convalescent COVID-19. The CDR3 runs from the conserved cysteine through the conserved F or W. The D gene is left open where the match is weak. Clone size is stated in some rows and not others, as once, few, many or a class when expanded.

clone_size | d_call | j_call | v_call | cdr3_aa | cdr3_nt
NA | TRBD1 | TRBJ1-2 | TRBV4-2 | CASSRDRGPYGYTF | TGTGCCAGCAGCCGGGACAGGGGTCCGTATGGCTACACCTTC
few | TRBD1 | TRBJ2-5 | TRBV23-1 | CASVLGDRYQETQYF | TGCGCCAGCGTTCTGGGGGACAGGTACCAAGAGACCCAGTACTTC
NA | NA | TRBJ2-1 | TRBV5-1 | CASSLGGMGYNEQFF | TGCGCCAGCAGCTTGGGAGGGATGGGCTACAATGAGCAGTTCTTC
NA | TRBD1 | TRBJ1-4 | TRBV19 | CASRQGALLGYEKLFF | TGTGCCAGTAGACAGGGGGCCCTGTTGGGATATGAAAAACTGTTTTTT
NA | NA | TRBJ2-3 | TRBV7-9 | CASSFHLDTQYF | TGTGCCAGCAGCTTTCACTTGGATACGCAGTATTTT
NA | NA | TRBJ1-6 | TRBV6-5 | CASRPQGLSPLHF | TGTGCCAGCAGACCACAGGGCTTGTCACCCCTCCACTTT
NA | TRBD1 | TRBJ2-7 | TRBV7-9 | CASSLPTDRGSYEQYF | TGTGCCAGCAGCTTACCCACAGACAGGGGCTCCTACGAGCAGTACTTC
NA | NA | TRBJ1-6 | TRBV6-5 | CASIAPGSPLHF | TGTGCCAGCATAGCTCCGGGTTCACCCCTCCACTTT
NA | NA | TRBJ1-3 | TRBV5-1 | CASSSQGADSGNTIYF | TGCGCCAGCAGCTCACAGGGCGCGGACTCTGGAAACACCATATATTTT
NA | NA | TRBJ1-1 | TRBV11-3 | CASSRGGGGVGNTEAFF | TGTGCCAGCAGCCGCGGAGGGGGGGGCGTAGGGAACACTGAAGCTTTCTTT
NA | NA | TRBJ2-3 | TRBV10-3 | CAISSPDLTDTQYF | TGTGCCATCAGCTCCCCGGACTTGACAGATACGCAGTATTTT
once | TRBD1 | TRBJ1-2 | TRBV6-6 | CASSNRDSSYGYTF | TGTGCCAGCAGTAACCGGGACAGCTCCTATGGCTACACCTTC
NA | NA | TRBJ1-1 | TRBV24-1 | CATAGGVF | TGTGCCACCGCCGGGGGGGTCTTT
NA | TRBD1 | TRBJ1-4 | TRBV6-6 | CASSYSGRGREKLFF | TGTGCCAGCAGTTACTCTGGCAGGGGGCGGGAAAAACTGTTTTTT
NA | NA | TRBJ2-7 | TRBV11-2 | CASSLDKAGAYEQYF | TGTGCCAGCAGCTTAGATAAGGCAGGGGCCTACGAGCAGTACTTC
NA | TRBD2 | TRBJ2-5 | TRBV5-8 | CASSLAGLAAVKTQYF | TGTGCCAGCAGCTTGGCGGGACTAGCGGCGGTGAAGACCCAGTACTTC
NA | NA | TRBJ1-2 | TRBV7-9 | CASSLGQANYGYTF | TGTGCCAGCAGCTTAGGACAGGCCAACTATGGCTACACCTTC
NA | TRBD2 | TRBJ2-3 | TRBV5-1 | CASSWGTSGTDTQYF | TGCGCCAGCAGCTGGGGGACTAGCGGCACAGATACGCAGTATTTT
few | NA | TRBJ2-6 | TRBV5-4 | CASSLGGPGANVLTF | TGTGCCAGCAGCCTAGGCGGCCCTGGGGCCAACGTCCTGACTTTC
NA | TRBD1 | TRBJ1-1 | TRBV5-1 | CASSLAQGRGDTEAFF | TGCGCCAGCAGCTTGGCCCAGGGCAGGGGGGACACTGAAGCTTTCTTT
NA | NA | TRBJ1-2 | TRBV27 | CASSQKSGDGYTF | TGTGCCAGCAGTCAAAAATCGGGAGATGGCTACACCTTC
few | TRBD1 | TRBJ1-2 | TRBV18 | CASSPRTGTVGYTF | TGTGCCAGCTCACCACGGACAGGCACAGTTGGCTACACCTTC
NA | NA | TRBJ1-6 | TRBV27 | CASSLEAYNSPLHF | TGTGCCAGCAGTTTAGAAGCATATAATTCACCCCTCCACTTT
NA | NA | TRBJ1-2 | TRBV6-1 | CASSEIGVYGYTF | TGTGCCAGCAGTGAAATCGGGGTCTATGGCTACACCTTC
NA | NA | TRBJ2-5 | TRBV2 | CASAVLETQYF | TGTGCCAGCGCAGTTCTAGAGACCCAGTACTTC
NA | TRBD1 | TRBJ2-5 | TRBV2 | CASMGQDGQETQYF | TGTGCCAGCATGGGACAGGACGGCCAAGAGACCCAGTACTTC
NA | TRBD1 | TRBJ1-3 | TRBV3-1/TRBV3-2 | CASSPPGTAGNTIYF | TGTGCCAGCAGCCCCCCAGGGACAGCTGGAAACACCATATATTTT
once | TRBD2 | TRBJ2-5 | TRBV3-1/TRBV3-2 | CASSLNSGGQETQYF | TGTGCCAGCAGCCTCAATAGCGGGGGTCAAGAGACCCAGTACTTC
NA | NA | TRBJ1-2 | TRBV5-6 | CASSGTGSGYTF | TGTGCCAGCAGCGGAACAGGTAGTGGCTACACCTTC
few | NA | TRBJ1-2 | TRBV5-4 | CASSLGTTRDYGYTF | TGTGCCAGCAGCTTAGGGACAACCAGGGACTATGGCTACACCTTC
few | TRBD2 | TRBJ2-3 | TRBV19 | CASSITSGGEDTQYF | TGTGCCAGTAGTATCACTAGCGGGGGAGAAGATACGCAGTATTTT
NA | NA | TRBJ1-1 | TRBV3-1/TRBV3-2 | CASTILGGGKAFF | TGTGCCAGCACCATACTGGGAGGGGGAAAAGCTTTCTTT